These 21 T cell receptor beta chains originate from one sample sequenced in a study of PD-L1 blockade in urothelial cancer. Sequencing was performed with immunoSEQ multiplex PCR; in TCRdb, only in-frame clones are kept and a portion is missing. The sample contains about 82,000 clones, roughly 87% of which appear only once. Source: PBMCs, taken around atezolizumab (anti-PD-L1) treatment. The receptors come from a woman in her 70s with urothelial cancer.

The chain has TRBV23-1 and TRBJ2-7; 11 bases agree with TRBD1. TRBV23-1 is known as an ORF, though its function is uncertain. The ends lost 7 bases at V and 3 bases at J; junction bases unmatched: 5. The CDR3 is made up of 14 amino acids. DNA of the CDR3: TGCGCCAGCACCCCGGGACAGGGGGACTACGAGCAGTACTTC. This sequence encodes CASTPGQGDYEQYF.

The sample holds one count of this clone. The V gene is TRBV6-1, the J gene TRBJ2-7, with TRBD2 identical over 11 bases. The germline V gene has CDR1 MNHNS and CDR2 SASEGT. V dropped 0 bases and J dropped 5; count of bases not matched to a gene: 6. The CDR3 loop spans 16 amino acids. The CDR3 nucleotides read TGTGCCAGCAGTGAAGCTCTGACTAGCGGGACTAACGAGCAGTACTTC. As protein: CASSEALTSGTNEQYF.

The gene calls are TRBV2 and TRBJ1-5; tentative D call: TRBD1 (5 bases). Looked up from germline, CDR1 is SNHLY and CDR2 is FYNNEI. Deletions cut 6 bases from V and 4 bases from J, with 16 bases between. This CDR3 region has 15 residues. The CDR3 nucleotides are TGTGCCAGCAGACAGGATTCAAGGTCGAATCAGCCCCAGCATTTT. Its translation is CASRQDSRSNQPQHF.

The sample holds one count of this clone. This chain joins TRBV6-5 and TRBJ2-1, with D unclear. Germline V gene lookup returns CDR1 MNHEY and CDR2 SVGAGI. The CDR3 length is 14 residues. The V and J ends lost 2 bases and 4 bases respectively, with 9 bases between them. CDR3 DNA sequence: TGTGCCAGCAGTTACGAGAACAGATACAATGAGCAGTTCTTC. This codes for CASSYENRYNEQFF.

This clone came up once. The chain is built from TRBV2 and TRBJ1-3; 8 bases match TRBD1. Germline-derived CDR1 and CDR2 are SNHLY and FYNNEI. J was trimmed by 5 bases and V by 4 bases; bases with no gene match: 13. The CDR3 has 17 amino acids. The CDR3 region has the DNA TGTGCCAGCAGTGTACGCTCGCAGGGGGCTATGAGAAACACCATATATTTT. Translated, it gives CASSVRSQGAMRNTIYF.

The V gene is TRBV25-1, the J gene TRBJ1-2, with D possibly matching TRBD1 (6 bases). The germline CDR1 and CDR2 sequences are MGHDK and SYGVNS. The V and J ends lost 8 bases and 1 base respectively, with 11 bases between them. This CDR3 contains 13 residues. The CDR3 region is CASGDMRNYGYTF. The CDR3 nucleotides are TGTGCCAGCGGGGACATGCGTAACTATGGCTACACCTTC.

The CDR3 DNA is TGCGCCAGCAGCCAAGATCGGGTTGGAGGGGTCGAGCAGTACTTC. Its protein product is CASSQDRVGGVEQYF. This chain links TRBV4-3 with TRBJ2-7; tentatively, D is TRBD2 (6 bases). The V and J ends lost 0 bases and 6 bases respectively, with 15 bases between them. Germline CDR1 and CDR2: LGHNA and YSLEER. The CDR3 spans 15 residues.

The chain combines TRBV2 with TRBJ2-1; 7 bases line up with TRBD2. V lost 3 bases and J lost 2; bases outside the gene matches: 1. Germline CDR1 and CDR2: SNHLY and FYNNEI. The CDR3 totals 14 residues. CDR3 protein: CASSEREPYNEQFF. In DNA form, the CDR3 reads TGTGCCAGCAGTGAGCGGGAGCCCTACAATGAGCAGTTCTTC.

This clone was counted a single time. The V gene is TRBV28, the J gene TRBJ2-1; 10 nucleotides line up with TRBD2. The CDR3 length is 17 residues. The V gene end was trimmed by 6 bases and the J gene end by 7 bases; junction bases not matched to a gene: 15. Germline CDR1 reads MDHEN; CDR2 reads SYDVKM. The CDR3 coding sequence is TGTGCCAGCAGGCCAGCCGAGCTAGCGGGGGAGGGAAATGAGCAGTTCTTC. This translates into CASRPAELAGEGNEQFF.

This chain joins TRBV18 and TRBJ1-4, with unresolved D. The CDR3 is made up of 14 amino acids. The germline gives CDR1 KGHSH, CDR2 LQKENI. With 2 bases removed from V and 7 bases from J, the gap between germline ends came to 11 bases. CDR3 nucleotide sequence: TGTGCCAGCTCACCAGCAGTAGCGGTTGAAAAACTGTTTTTT. This encodes CASSPAVAVEKLFF. Drawing the rest from reference TRBV18 and TRBJ1-4, the complete variable domain is NAGVMQNPRHLVRRRGQEARLRCSPMKGHSHVYWYRQLPEEGLKFMVYLQKENIIDESGMPKERFSAEFPKEGPSILRIQQVVRGDSAAYFCASSPAVAVEKLFFGSGTQLSVL.

The V call is TRBV5-5, the J call TRBJ2-1, with no clear D. Per the germline V gene, CDR1 is SGHKS and CDR2 is YYEKEE (reference sequence). V was trimmed by 4 bases and J by 8 bases, leaving 13 bases between them. This CDR3 comprises 13 residues. The CDR3 is CASSVRVFDEQFF. The CDR3 DNA reads TGTGCCAGCAGCGTTCGGGTTTTCGATGAGCAGTTCTTC.

The chain combines TRBV5-1 with TRBJ1-5, with TRBD1 identical over 7 bases. Germline V gene sequence: CDR1 SGHRS, CDR2 YFSETQ. The CDR3 covers 15 residues. Trimming cost V 4 bases and J 7 bases; bases outside gene matches: 11. CDR3 coding DNA: TGCGCCAGCAGCACAACAGGGGAGGAACTCCAGCCCCAGCATTTT. This codes for CASSTTGEELQPQHF.

CDR3 residues: CASSYSVQTNTEAFF. CDR3 bases: TGTGCCAGCAGTTACAGCGTACAAACGAACACTGAAGCTTTCTTT. The chain links TRBV6-6 to TRBJ1-1, with D hard to call. The V end lost 2 bases, the J end lost 1 base, and 11 bases lay between the germline ends. This CDR3 comprises 15 residues. Germline V lookup: CDR1 MNHNY, CDR2 SVGAGI (reference sequence).

The V gene is TRBV7-7, the J gene TRBJ2-5, with 11 bases fitting TRBD2. The V and J ends lost 3 bases and 1 base, in that order; junction bases with no gene match: 4. This CDR3 contains 16 residues. The V gene's germline CDR1 is SSHAT and CDR2 FNYEAQ (reference sequence). This CDR3 reads CASSFGLAGPQETQYF. CDR3 in DNA: TGTGCCAGCAGCTTCGGACTAGCGGGCCCCCAAGAGACCCAGTACTTC.

V gene TRBV5-8 combines with J gene TRBJ2-7; TRBD1 agrees at 9 bases. This CDR3 has 14 residues. Germline CDR1 and CDR2: SGHTS and YDEGEE. The V segment lost 4 bases and the J segment 1 base; nucleotides outside the gene matches: 3. As DNA, the CDR3 is TGTGCCAGCAGCCTGGACAGGGGTTCCTACGAGCAGTACTTC. This sequence encodes CASSLDRGSYEQYF.

This clone appeared a single time. The chain has TRBV19 and TRBJ2-2; 8 nucleotides agree with TRBD1. The V gene's germline CDR1 is LNHDA and CDR2 SQIVND (reference sequence). Germline trimming cut 7 bases from V and 5 bases from J; bases unmatched to any gene: 6. The CDR3 spans 14 residues. The CDR3 DNA is TGTGCCAGTAAGCTGACAGGGGAAACCGGGGAGCTGTTTTTT. It yields the protein CASKLTGETGELFF.

The chain recombines TRBV27 with TRBJ2-2; 7 bases match TRBD2. The CDR3 extends over 17 amino acids. The V segment lost 5 bases and the J segment 5 bases; nucleotides outside the gene matches: 14. Germline loops: CDR1 MNHEY, CDR2 SMNVEV (reference sequence). CDR3 residues: CASSPRGAGASTGELFF. In nucleotides, the CDR3 is TGTGCCAGCAGTCCGCGAGGGGCGGGAGCGAGTACCGGGGAGCTGTTTTTT.

The chain uses TRBV19 and TRBJ2-1; 7 nucleotides match TRBD1. CDR1 and CDR2 (germline): LNHDA, SQIVND (reference sequence). J lost 5 bases, V lost 6 bases, and 7 bases had no gene match. This CDR3 is built from 14 residues. CDR3 region: CASSMRQGHNEQFF. As DNA, the CDR3 is TGTGCCAGTAGCATGCGACAGGGTCACAATGAGCAGTTCTTC.

This clone was recorded many times. V usage is TRBV10-3 and J usage is TRBJ1-1, with 7 bases aligning to TRBD1. Trimming at V came to 2 bases and at J to 5 bases, leaving 2 bases not matched to a gene. Germline CDR1 is ENHRY and CDR2 is SYGVKD. The CDR3 totals 13 residues. CDR3 DNA: TGTGCCATCAGTGAGGCACAGGGGACTGAAGCTTTCTTT. It yields the protein CAISEAQGTEAFF.

The chain joins TRBV5-1 to TRBJ1-4, with 8 bases identical to TRBD1. Germline V gene lookup returns CDR1 SGHRS and CDR2 YFSETQ. J gave up 8 bases and V 4 bases, and 10 bases lay outside the gene matches. The CDR3 consists of 15 residues. The CDR3 DNA reads TGCGCCAGCAGCGACCGACAGGGGTCGGGGGAAAAACTGTTTTTT. Residues: CASSDRQGSGEKLFF.

J is TRBJ2-1 and V is TRBV14, with TRBD2 matching 7 bases. This CDR3 is 15 amino acids long. J lost 4 bases, V lost 7 bases, and 10 bases had no gene match. Germline assignment: CDR1 SGHDN and CDR2 FVKESK. Here the CDR3 reads CASNPFPSGYNEQFF. The CDR3 bases are TGTGCCAGCAATCCCTTTCCTAGCGGATACAATGAGCAGTTCTTC.